This entry concerns a single T cell receptor beta chain. These data belong to a study of T cell responses to AZD1222 COVID-19 vaccine. The germline CDR1 and CDR2 sequences are LNHDA and SQIVND (reference sequence). The CDR3 runs 13 residues. V lost 5 bases and J lost 1, with 7 bases in between. Generated by immunoSEQ multiplex PCR, the TCRdb table keeps only in-frame clones and is missing some. Seen here are around 130,000 clones, approximately 93% observed once, and the top ten hold approximately 3.4%. This chain connects TRBV19 to TRBJ2-3; no reliable D call. The receptor was derived from an adult in good health. Sequenced here: peripheral blood, sampled on day 0 of AZD1222 vaccination. The CDR3 protein is CASSLEGTDTQYF. CDR3 DNA sequence: TGTGCCAGTAGTCTTGAGGGCACAGATACGCAGTATTTT. The full variable domain, in which reference TRBV19 and TRBJ2-3 provide the parts outside the CDR3, is DGGITQSPKYLFRKEGQNVTLSCEQNLNHDAMYWYRQDPGQGLRLIYYSQIVNDFQKGDIAEGYSVSREKKESFPLTVTSAQKNPTAFYLCASSLEGTDTQYFGPGTRLTVL.